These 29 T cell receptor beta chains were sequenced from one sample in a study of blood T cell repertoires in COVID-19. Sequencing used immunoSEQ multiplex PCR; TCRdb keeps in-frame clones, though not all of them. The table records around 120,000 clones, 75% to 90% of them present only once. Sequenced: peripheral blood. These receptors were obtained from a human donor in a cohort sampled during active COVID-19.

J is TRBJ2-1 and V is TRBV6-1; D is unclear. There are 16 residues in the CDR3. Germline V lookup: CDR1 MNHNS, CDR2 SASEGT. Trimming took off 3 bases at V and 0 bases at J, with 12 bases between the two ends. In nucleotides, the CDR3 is TGTGCCAGCAGTGAGACGGAGCGAAGCTCCTACAATGAGCAGTTCTTC. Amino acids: CASSETERSSYNEQFF.

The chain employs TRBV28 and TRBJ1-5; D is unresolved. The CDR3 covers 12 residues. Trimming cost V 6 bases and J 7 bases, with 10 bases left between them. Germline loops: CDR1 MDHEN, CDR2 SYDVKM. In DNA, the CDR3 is TGTGCCAGCAGCGTAATCGTACAGCCCCAGCATTTT. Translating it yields CASSVIVQPQHF. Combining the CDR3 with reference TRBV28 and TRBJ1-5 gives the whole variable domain DVKVTQSSRYLVKRTGEKVFLECVQDMDHENMFWYRQDPGLGLRLIYFSYDVKMKEKGDIPEGYSVSREKKERFSLILESASTNQTSMYLCASSVIVQPQHFGDGTRLSIL.

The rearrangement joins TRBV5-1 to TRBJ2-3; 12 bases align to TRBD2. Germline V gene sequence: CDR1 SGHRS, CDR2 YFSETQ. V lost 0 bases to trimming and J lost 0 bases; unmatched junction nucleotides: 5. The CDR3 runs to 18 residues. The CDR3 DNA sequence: TGCGCCAGCAGCTTGGGACTAGCGGGGGTGATAAGCACAGATACGCAGTATTTT. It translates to CASSLGLAGVISTDTQYF.

The CDR3 loop is CASSIFGATGQETQYF. The DNA of the CDR3 is TGTGCCAGTAGTATATTTGGGGCCACTGGCCAAGAGACCCAGTACTTC. J is TRBJ2-5 and V is TRBV19; D may be TRBD1 (5 bases). The CDR3 consists of 16 residues. V lost 2 bases to trimming and J lost 1 base, with 14 bases between them. CDR1 LNHDA and CDR2 SQIVND come from the germline V gene (reference sequence).

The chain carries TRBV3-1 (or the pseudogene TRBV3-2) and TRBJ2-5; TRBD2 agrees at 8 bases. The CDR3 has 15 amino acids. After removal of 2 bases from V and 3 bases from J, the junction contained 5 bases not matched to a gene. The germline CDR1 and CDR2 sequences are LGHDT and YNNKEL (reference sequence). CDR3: CASSQRGGRKETQYF. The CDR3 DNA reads TGTGCCAGCAGCCAACGCGGGGGGCGTAAAGAGACCCAGTACTTC.

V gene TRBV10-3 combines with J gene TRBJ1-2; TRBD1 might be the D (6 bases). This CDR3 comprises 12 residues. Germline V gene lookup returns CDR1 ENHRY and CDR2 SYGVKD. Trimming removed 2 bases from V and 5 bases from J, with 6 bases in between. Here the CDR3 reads CAISEGQYGYTF. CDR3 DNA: TGTGCCATCAGTGAGGGACAGTATGGCTACACCTTC.

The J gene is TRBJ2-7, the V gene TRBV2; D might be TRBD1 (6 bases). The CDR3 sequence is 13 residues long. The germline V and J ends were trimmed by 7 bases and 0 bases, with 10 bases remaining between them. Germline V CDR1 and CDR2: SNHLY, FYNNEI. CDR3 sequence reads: CASKRGSSYEQYF. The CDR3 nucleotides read TGTGCCAGCAAAAGGGGGAGCTCCTACGAGCAGTACTTC.

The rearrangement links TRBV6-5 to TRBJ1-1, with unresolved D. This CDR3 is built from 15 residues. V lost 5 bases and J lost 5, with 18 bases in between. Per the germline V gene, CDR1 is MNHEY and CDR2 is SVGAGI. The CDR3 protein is CASSQRLGVTTEAFF. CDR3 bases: TGTGCCAGCAGTCAGAGACTTGGAGTAACGACTGAAGCTTTCTTT.

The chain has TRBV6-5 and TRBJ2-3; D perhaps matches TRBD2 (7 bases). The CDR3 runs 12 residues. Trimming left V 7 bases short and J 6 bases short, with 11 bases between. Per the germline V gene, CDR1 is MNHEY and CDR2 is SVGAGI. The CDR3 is CASTRGGDTQYF. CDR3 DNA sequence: TGTGCCAGCACTAGGGGGGGGGATACGCAGTATTTT.

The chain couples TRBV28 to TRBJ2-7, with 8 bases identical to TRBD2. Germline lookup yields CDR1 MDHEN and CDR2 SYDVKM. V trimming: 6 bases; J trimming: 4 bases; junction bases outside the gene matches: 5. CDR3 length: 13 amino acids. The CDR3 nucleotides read TGTGCCAGCAGAGTAGCGGGACAATACGAGCAGTACTTC. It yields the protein CASRVAGQYEQYF. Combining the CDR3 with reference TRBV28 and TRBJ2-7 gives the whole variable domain DVKVTQSSRYLVKRTGEKVFLECVQDMDHENMFWYRQDPGLGLRLIYFSYDVKMKEKGDIPEGYSVSREKKERFSLILESASTNQTSMYLCASRVAGQYEQYFGPGTRLTVT.

The CDR3 protein is CASSQVAGGETQYF. Here the CDR3 DNA reads TGTGCCAGCAGCCAAGTAGCGGGAGGGGAGACCCAGTACTTC. The V call is TRBV3-1 (or the pseudogene TRBV3-2), the J call TRBJ2-5, with 11 bases that match TRBD2. Germline V gene lookup returns CDR1 LGHDT and CDR2 YNNKEL (reference sequence). This CDR3 spans 14 amino acids. The trim removed 1 base at V and 5 bases at J, leaving 0 bases unmatched.

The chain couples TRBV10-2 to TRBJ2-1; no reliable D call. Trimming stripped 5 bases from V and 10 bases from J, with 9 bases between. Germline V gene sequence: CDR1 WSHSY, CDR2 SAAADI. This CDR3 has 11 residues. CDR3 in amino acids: CASSPVGEQFF. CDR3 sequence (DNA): TGCGCCAGCAGTCCGGTGGGCGAGCAGTTCTTC.

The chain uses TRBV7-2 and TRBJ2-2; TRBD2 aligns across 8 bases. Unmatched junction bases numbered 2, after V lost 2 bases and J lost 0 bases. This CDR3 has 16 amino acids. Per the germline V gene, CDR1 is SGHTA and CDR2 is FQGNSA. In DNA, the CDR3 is TGTGCCAGCAGCTTAAGAGCGGGGGCGAACACCGGGGAGCTGTTTTTT. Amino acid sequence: CASSLRAGANTGELFF.

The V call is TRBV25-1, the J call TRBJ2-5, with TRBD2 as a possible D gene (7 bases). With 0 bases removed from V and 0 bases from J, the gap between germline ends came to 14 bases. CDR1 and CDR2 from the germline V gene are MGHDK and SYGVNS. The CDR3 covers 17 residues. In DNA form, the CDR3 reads TGTGCCAGCAGTGAATACGGGGGGCGAGGGTACCAAGAGACCCAGTACTTC. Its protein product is CASSEYGGRGYQETQYF.

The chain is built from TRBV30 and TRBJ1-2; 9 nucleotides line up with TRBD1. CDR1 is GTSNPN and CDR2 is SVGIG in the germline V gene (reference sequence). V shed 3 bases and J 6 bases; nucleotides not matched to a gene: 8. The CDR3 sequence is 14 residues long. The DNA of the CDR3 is TGTGCCTGGAGCAGGACAGGGGTAAGCAATGGCTACACCTTC. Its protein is CAWSRTGVSNGYTF.

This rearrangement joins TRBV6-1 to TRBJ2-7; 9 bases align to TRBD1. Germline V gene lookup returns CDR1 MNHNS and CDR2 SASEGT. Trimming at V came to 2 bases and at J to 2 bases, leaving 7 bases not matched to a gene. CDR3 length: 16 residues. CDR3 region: CASSERQGERTYEQYF. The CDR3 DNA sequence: TGTGCCAGCAGTGAACGACAGGGGGAAAGAACCTACGAGCAGTACTTC.

This CDR3 is CASSAGQGPYGYTF. The CDR3 DNA reads as TGTGCCAGCAGCGCCGGACAGGGGCCCTATGGCTACACCTTC. This chain links TRBV28 with TRBJ1-2; 9 bases align to TRBD1. With 6 bases clipped from V and 4 bases from J, the junction kept 6 bases outside the gene matches. The CDR3 extends over 14 amino acids. CDR1 and CDR2 from the germline V gene are MDHEN and SYDVKM.

CDR3 loop: CASSSTGVYNEQFF. DNA of the CDR3: TGTGCCAGCAGTTCAACAGGGGTGTACAATGAGCAGTTCTTC. The chain joins TRBV6-5 to TRBJ2-1; 7 nucleotides line up with TRBD1. Germline lookup yields CDR1 MNHEY and CDR2 SVGAGI. The CDR3 extends over 14 amino acids. Trimming took 4 bases from V and 4 from J; bases not matched to a gene: 4.

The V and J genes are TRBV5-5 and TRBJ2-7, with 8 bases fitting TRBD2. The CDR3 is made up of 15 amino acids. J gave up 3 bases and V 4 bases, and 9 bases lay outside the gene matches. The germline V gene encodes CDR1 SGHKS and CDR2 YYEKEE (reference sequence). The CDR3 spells CASSPLGGADYEQYF. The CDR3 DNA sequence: TGTGCCAGCAGCCCCCTCGGGGGGGCGGACTACGAGCAGTACTTC.

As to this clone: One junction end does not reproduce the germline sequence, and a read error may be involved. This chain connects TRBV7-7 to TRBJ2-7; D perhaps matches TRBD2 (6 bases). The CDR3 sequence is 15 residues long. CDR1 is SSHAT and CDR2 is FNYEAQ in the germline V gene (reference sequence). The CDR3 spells CASSLDWGDSYEQYF. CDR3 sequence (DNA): TGTGCTAGCAGCTTAGATTGGGGGGACTCCTACGAGCAGTACTTC. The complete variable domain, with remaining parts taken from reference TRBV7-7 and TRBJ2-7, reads GAGVSQSPRYKVTKRGQDVTLRCDPISSHATLYWYQQALGQGPEFLTYFNYEAQPDKSGLPSDRFSAERPEGSISTLTIQRTEQRDSAMYRCASSLDWGDSYEQYFGPGTRLTVT.

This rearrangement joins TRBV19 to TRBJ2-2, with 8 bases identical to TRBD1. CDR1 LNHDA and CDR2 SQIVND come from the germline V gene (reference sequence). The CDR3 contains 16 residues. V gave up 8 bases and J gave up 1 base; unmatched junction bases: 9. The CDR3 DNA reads TGTGCCAGTCTGCCCGGCGGGACAGGGAACACCGGGGAGCTGTTTTTT. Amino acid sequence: CASLPGGTGNTGELFF.

CDR3 coding DNA: TGTGCCAGCAGCCTGGGACAGGCGAACTCCTACGAGCAGTACTTC. Translating it yields CASSLGQANSYEQYF. This chain joins TRBV3-1 (or the pseudogene TRBV3-2) and TRBJ2-7; 8 bases agree with TRBD1. Losses at the gene ends were 4 bases for V and 0 bases for J; bases not matched to a gene: 5. Germline V gene sequence: CDR1 LGHDT, CDR2 YNNKEL (reference sequence). The CDR3 length is 15 residues.

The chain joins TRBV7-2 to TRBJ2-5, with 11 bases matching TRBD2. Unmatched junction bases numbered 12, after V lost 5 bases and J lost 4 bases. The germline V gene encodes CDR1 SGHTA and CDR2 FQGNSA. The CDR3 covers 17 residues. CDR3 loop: CASSPKTSGARGETQYF. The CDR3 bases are TGTGCCAGCAGCCCCAAGACTAGCGGGGCCCGGGGAGAGACCCAGTACTTC.

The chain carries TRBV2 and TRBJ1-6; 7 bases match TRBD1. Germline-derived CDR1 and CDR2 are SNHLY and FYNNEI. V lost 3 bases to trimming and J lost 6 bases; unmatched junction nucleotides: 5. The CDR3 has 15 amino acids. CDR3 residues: CASSERGQSNSPLHF. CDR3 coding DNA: TGTGCCAGCAGTGAGCGGGGACAGAGTAATTCACCCCTCCACTTT.

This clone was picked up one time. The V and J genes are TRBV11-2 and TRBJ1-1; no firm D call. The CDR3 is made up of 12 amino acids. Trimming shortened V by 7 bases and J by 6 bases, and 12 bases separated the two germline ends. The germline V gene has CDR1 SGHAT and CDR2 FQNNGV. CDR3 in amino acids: CASTVRRAEAFF. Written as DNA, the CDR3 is TGTGCCAGCACCGTTAGGCGGGCTGAAGCTTTCTTT. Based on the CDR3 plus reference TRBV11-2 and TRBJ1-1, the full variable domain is EAGVAQSPRYKIIEKRQSVAFWCNPISGHATLYWYQQILGQGPKLLIQFQNNGVVDDSQLPKDRFSAERLKGVDSTLKIQPAKLEDSAVYLCASTVRRAEAFFGQGTRLTVV.

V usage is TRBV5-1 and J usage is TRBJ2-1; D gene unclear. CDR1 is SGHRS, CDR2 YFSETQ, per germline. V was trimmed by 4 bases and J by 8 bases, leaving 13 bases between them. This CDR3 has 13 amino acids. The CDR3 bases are TGCGCCAGCAGCCGGAGTTTAATGGATGAGCAGTTCTTC. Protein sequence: CASSRSLMDEQFF. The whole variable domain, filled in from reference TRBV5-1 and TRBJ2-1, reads KAGVTQTPRYLIKTRGQQVTLSCSPISGHRSVSWYQQTPGQGLQFLFEYFSETQRNKGNFPGRFSGRQFSNSRSEMNVSTLELGDSALYLCASSRSLMDEQFFGPGTRLTVL.

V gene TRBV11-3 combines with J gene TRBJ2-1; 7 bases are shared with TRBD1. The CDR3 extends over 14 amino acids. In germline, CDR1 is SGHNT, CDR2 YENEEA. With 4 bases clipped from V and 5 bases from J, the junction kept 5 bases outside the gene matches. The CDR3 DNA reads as TGTGCCAGCAGCTCGGGACAGAGGGACAATGAGCAGTTCTTC. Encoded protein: CASSSGQRDNEQFF.

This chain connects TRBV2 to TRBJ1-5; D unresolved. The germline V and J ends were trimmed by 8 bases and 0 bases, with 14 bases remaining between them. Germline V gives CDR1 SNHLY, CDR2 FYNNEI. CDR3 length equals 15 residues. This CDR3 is CASSKDTYSNQPQHF. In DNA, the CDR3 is TGTGCCAGCTCTAAAGACACATATAGCAATCAGCCCCAGCATTTT.

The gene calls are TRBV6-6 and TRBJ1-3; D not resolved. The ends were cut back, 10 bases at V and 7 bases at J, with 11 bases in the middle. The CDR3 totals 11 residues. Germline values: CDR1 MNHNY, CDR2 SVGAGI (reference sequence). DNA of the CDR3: TGTGCCACCGAAAACCGGAACACCATATATTTT. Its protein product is CATENRNTIYF.